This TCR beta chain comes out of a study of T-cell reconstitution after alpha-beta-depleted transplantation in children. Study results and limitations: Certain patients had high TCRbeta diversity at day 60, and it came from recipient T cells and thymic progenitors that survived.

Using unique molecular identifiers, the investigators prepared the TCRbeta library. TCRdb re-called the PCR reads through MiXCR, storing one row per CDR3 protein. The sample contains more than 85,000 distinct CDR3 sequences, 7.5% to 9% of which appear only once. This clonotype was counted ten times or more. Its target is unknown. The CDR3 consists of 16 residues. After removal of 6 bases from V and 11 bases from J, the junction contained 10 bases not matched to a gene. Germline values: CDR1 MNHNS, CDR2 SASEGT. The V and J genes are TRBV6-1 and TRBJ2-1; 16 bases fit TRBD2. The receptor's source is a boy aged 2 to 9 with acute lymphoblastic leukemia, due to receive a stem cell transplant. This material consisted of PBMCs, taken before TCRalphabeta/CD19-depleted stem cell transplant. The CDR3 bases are TGTGCCAGCAGATTCACCGGGACTAGCGGGGGGGGGCAGCAGTTCTTC. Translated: CASRFTGTSGGGQQFF.